Shown below are 30 T cell receptor beta chains from a single sample sequenced in a study of blood T cell repertoires in COVID-19. TCRdb's table, derived via immunoSEQ multiplex PCR, lists solely in-frame clones and lacks some. The profile shows under 140,000 clones, 70% to 80% of them singletons. Material for sequencing was peripheral blood. Source of these receptors: a woman between 55 and 75 years old with acute or convalescent COVID-19.

This sequence joins TRBV19 and TRBJ1-3; the D is unclear. V was cut by 9 bases and J by 7 bases, with 16 bases left in between. Per the germline V gene, CDR1 is LNHDA and CDR2 is SQIVND (reference sequence). CDR3 size: 13 residues. The CDR3 spells CASKYQNENTIYF. As DNA, the CDR3 is TGTGCCAGCAAATACCAAAACGAGAACACCATATATTTT.

This sequence joins TRBV6-5 and TRBJ1-1; a possible D gene is TRBD1 (5 bases). The CDR3 covers 13 residues. Germline assignment: CDR1 MNHEY and CDR2 SVGAGI. V lost 2 bases to trimming and J lost 5 bases, with 9 bases between them. CDR3 region: CASSYRGRTEAFF. In DNA form, the CDR3 reads TGTGCCAGCAGTTACAGGGGAAGGACTGAAGCTTTCTTT.

This clone was detected a few times. Here the CDR3 reads CASSLEGQGGNTIYF. DNA of the CDR3: TGCGCCAGCAGCTTGGAGGGACAGGGCGGAAACACCATATATTTT. This chain links TRBV5-1 with TRBJ1-3; 9 nucleotides line up with TRBD1. This CDR3 is 15 amino acids long. CDR1 and CDR2 from the germline V gene are SGHRS and YFSETQ. V lost 0 bases, J lost 4 bases, and 2 bases stayed unmatched.

This clone was picked up one time. The chain couples TRBV28 to TRBJ2-2; a weak D match, TRBD1 (6 bases). Germline-derived CDR1 and CDR2 are MDHEN and SYDVKM. This CDR3 has 13 residues. V dropped 6 bases and J dropped 8 bases, with 13 bases sitting between them. The CDR3 DNA reads as TGTGCCAGCAGCTACCCAGGGGCAGGGGAGCTGTTTTTT. This codes for CASSYPGAGELFF.

The chain joins TRBV10-3 to TRBJ2-3, with 8 bases aligning to TRBD1. Per the germline V gene, CDR1 is ENHRY and CDR2 is SYGVKD. This CDR3 region has 14 residues. V lost 6 bases, J lost 0 bases, and 2 bases stayed unmatched. The CDR3 coding sequence is TGTGCCATCAGGAGGACAGGGAGCACAGATACGCAGTATTTT. Its protein is CAIRRTGSTDTQYF.

This chain links TRBV7-9 with TRBJ2-1, with D maybe TRBD1 (6 bases). Germline values: CDR1 SEHNR, CDR2 FQNEAQ (reference sequence). This CDR3 is 19 amino acids long. Trimming cost V 1 base and J 0 bases, with 19 bases left between them. CDR3 residues: CASSLVIGGASSSYNEQFF. The DNA for the CDR3 is TGTGCCAGCAGCTTAGTCATTGGGGGCGCCTCGAGCTCCTACAATGAGCAGTTCTTC.

This sequence joins TRBV25-1 and TRBJ2-4; D might be TRBD2 (5 bases). V lost 7 bases and J lost 8, with 12 bases in between. The CDR3 length is 12 residues. Per germline, CDR1 MGHDK and CDR2 SYGVNS. The CDR3: CASTRAGDIQYF. In DNA form, the CDR3 reads TGTGCCAGCACTCGGGCCGGGGACATTCAGTACTTC.

The chain links TRBV3-1 (or the pseudogene TRBV3-2) to TRBJ2-7; possibly TRBD1 for D (6 bases). V dropped 6 bases and J dropped 5 bases, with 14 bases sitting between them. The CDR3 loop spans 13 amino acids. Germline V lookup: CDR1 LGHDT, CDR2 YNNKEL (reference sequence). In DNA, the CDR3 is TGTGCCAGCAGGGCACAGGGTTCCCACGAGCAGTACTTC. This encodes CASRAQGSHEQYF.

This sequence joins TRBV2 and TRBJ2-7; 12 bases line up with TRBD2. Germline CDR1 and CDR2: SNHLY and FYNNEI. The length of the CDR3 is 16 residues. Trimming took 6 bases from V and 5 from J; bases not matched to a gene: 11. The DNA of the CDR3 is TGTGCCAGCAGCCCACCCCTAGCGGGGGGGCCCCACGAGCAGTACTTC. Amino acids: CASSPPLAGGPHEQYF.

The V gene is TRBV2, the J gene TRBJ1-2; D might be TRBD1 (6 bases). V was shortened by 6 bases and J by 5 bases, with 16 bases between the two germline ends. The CDR3 spans 14 residues. Germline V gives CDR1 SNHLY, CDR2 FYNNEI. The CDR3 region has the DNA TGTGCCAGCAGCGAACAGGGTGGAGGGTATGGCTACACCTTC. Residues: CASSEQGGGYGYTF.

V is TRBV29-1 and J is TRBJ2-1, with 7 bases that match TRBD1. The junction had 6 bases not matched to a gene; V was cut back by 6 bases and J by 4 bases. This CDR3 is built from 13 residues. Germline lookup yields CDR1 SQVTM and CDR2 ANQGSEA. CDR3 sequence: CSVFRGIYNEQFF. The CDR3 DNA follows: TGCAGCGTCTTCAGGGGGATTTACAATGAGCAGTTCTTC.

The chain has TRBV6-1 and TRBJ2-7, with D perhaps matching TRBD1 (5 bases). Trimming took off 3 bases at V and 4 bases at J, with 7 bases between the two ends. There are 12 residues in the CDR3. The germline gives CDR1 MNHNS, CDR2 SASEGT. CDR3: CASSEYRYEQYF. The CDR3 bases are TGTGCCAGCAGTGAGTACAGGTACGAGCAGTACTTC.

V gene TRBV3-1 (or the pseudogene TRBV3-2) combines with J gene TRBJ2-7, with a possible D match to TRBD1 (6 bases). The CDR3 is 16 residues long. Trimming removed 1 base at V and 2 bases at J, with 15 bases between. Germline V CDR1 and CDR2: LGHDT, YNNKEL (reference sequence). CDR3 region: CASSQGLQGRTYEQYF. Here the CDR3 DNA reads TGTGCCAGCAGCCAAGGCTTACAGGGAAGGACCTACGAGCAGTACTTC.

This clone was seen more than once but under ten times. The chain links TRBV30 to TRBJ1-1, with TRBD1 as a possible D gene (5 bases). The CDR3 covers 14 residues. V gave up 0 bases and J gave up 9 bases, with 17 bases separating them. The V gene's germline CDR1 is GTSNPN and CDR2 SVGIG (reference sequence). The DNA for the CDR3 is TGTGCCTGGAGTGTGGGGGGGGGAGATATTAAAGCTTTCTTT. Translating gives CAWSVGGGDIKAFF.

CDR3 in amino acids: CASSSGTNSGNTIYF. CDR3 nucleotides: TGTGCCAGTAGTTCCGGGACAAACTCTGGAAACACCATATATTTT. V and J are TRBV19 and TRBJ1-3; TRBD1 is a possible D gene (6 bases). The germline gives CDR1 LNHDA, CDR2 SQIVND (reference sequence). CDR3 length: 15 amino acids. Trimming cost V 5 bases and J 0 bases, with 11 bases left between them.

V is TRBV27 and J is TRBJ1-6, with D tentatively TRBD1 (6 bases). The CDR3 is made up of 13 amino acids. Germline V gives CDR1 MNHEY, CDR2 SMNVEV (reference sequence). V lost 5 bases and J 14 bases, leaving 16 bases between the germline ends. The CDR3 spells CASSLRGPKALHF. The CDR3 bases are TGTGCCAGCAGTCTCAGGGGCCCCAAAGCCCTCCACTTT.

This clone was recorded a few times. The V call is TRBV5-1, the J call TRBJ1-4; D ambiguous. The CDR3 loop spans 14 amino acids. Per the germline V gene, CDR1 is SGHRS and CDR2 is YFSETQ. Deletions cut 4 bases from V and 4 bases from J, with 11 bases between. Here the CDR3 DNA reads TGCGCCAGCAGCCTGGACGGTTATAATGAAAAACTGTTTTTT. Protein: CASSLDGYNEKLFF.

The rearrangement links TRBV5-1 to TRBJ1-1; D may be TRBD1 (5 bases). Per the germline V gene, CDR1 is SGHRS and CDR2 is YFSETQ. Trimming took off 4 bases at V and 1 base at J, with 17 bases between the two ends. The CDR3 extends over 16 amino acids. The CDR3 coding sequence is TGCGCCAGCAGCGGGGAGGGGCGAACGAGGAACACTGAAGCTTTCTTT. This gives the protein CASSGEGRTRNTEAFF.

This chain uses TRBV12-3 or TRBV12-4 with TRBJ2-7, with D perhaps TRBD1 (7 bases). This CDR3 region has 12 residues. Trimming pared 5 bases from V and 6 bases from J, leaving 11 bases between. The CDR3 DNA reads as TGTGCCAGCAGTGGGGGGACAGCCGAGCAGTACTTC. Protein product: CASSGGTAEQYF.

V usage is TRBV19 and J usage is TRBJ1-1, with D uncertain. CDR3 length: 12 amino acids. Trimming shortened V by 1 base and J by 10 bases, and 10 bases separated the two germline ends. CDR1 and CDR2 (germline): LNHDA, SQIVND (reference sequence). The DNA for the CDR3 is TGTGCCAGTAGTATAGCGTCTGAAGCAGCTTTCTTT. It yields the protein CASSIASEAAFF. Full variable domain (outside the CDR3, taken from reference TRBV19 and TRBJ1-1): DGGITQSPKYLFRKEGQNVTLSCEQNLNHDAMYWYRQDPGQGLRLIYYSQIVNDFQKGDIAEGYSVSREKKESFPLTVTSAQKNPTAFYLCASSIASEAAFFGQGTRLTVV.

The rearrangement links TRBV2 to TRBJ1-1; possible D gene TRBD1, 5 bases. From germline, CDR1 is SNHLY and CDR2 FYNNEI. V was pared by 7 bases and J by 7 bases, with 16 bases between. This CDR3 contains 13 residues. CDR3: CASTEDRGSEAFF. Here the CDR3 DNA reads TGTGCCAGCACCGAAGACCGGGGGAGTGAAGCTTTCTTT.

The chain carries TRBV28 and TRBJ2-7; possible D gene TRBD2, 5 bases. With 2 bases removed from V and 3 bases from J, the gap between germline ends came to 11 bases. The CDR3 covers 14 residues. Per the germline V gene, CDR1 is MDHEN and CDR2 is SYDVKM. The CDR3 protein is CASSLMVGGYEQYF. The CDR3 DNA sequence: TGTGCCAGCAGTTTAATGGTAGGAGGCTACGAGCAGTACTTC.

This sequence joins TRBV24-1 and TRBJ1-6; D possibly corresponds to TRBD1 (6 bases). CDR1 and CDR2 (germline): KGHDR, SFDVKD. The CDR3 is made up of 14 amino acids. The ends were cut back, 5 bases at V and 7 bases at J, with 11 bases in the middle. The CDR3, as DNA: TGTGCCACCAGTGTTCCAGGGGACAATTCACCCCTCCACTTT. Protein: CATSVPGDNSPLHF.

Of note for this clone: Other DNA sequences from this sample encode an identical CDR3 as well. This chain links TRBV7-2 with TRBJ2-2; 9 bases are a match to TRBD1. CDR3 length: 15 amino acids. In germline, CDR1 is SGHTA, CDR2 FQGNSA. Unmatched junction bases numbered 4, after V lost 5 bases and J lost 3 bases. The CDR3 is CASSGRDRDTGELFF. CDR3 coding DNA: TGTGCCAGCAGCGGCCGGGACAGGGACACCGGGGAGCTGTTTTTT.

This chain's CDR3 is CASSRTGSPREETQYF. In DNA, the CDR3 is TGCGCCAGCTCGCGGACAGGCTCACCGAGAGAGGAGACCCAGTACTTC. V is TRBV5-1 and J is TRBJ2-5, with 7 bases that match TRBD1. This CDR3 region has 16 residues. The V and J ends lost 7 bases and 5 bases, in that order; junction bases with no gene match: 17. Looked up from germline, CDR1 is SGHRS and CDR2 is YFSETQ. The full variable domain, rest sourced from reference TRBV5-1 and TRBJ2-5, is KAGVTQTPRYLIKTRGQQVTLSCSPISGHRSVSWYQQTPGQGLQFLFEYFSETQRNKGNFPGRFSGRQFSNSRSEMNVSTLELGDSALYLCASSRTGSPREETQYFGPGTRLLVL.

The J gene is TRBJ1-4, the V gene TRBV7-9; no clear D gene. V lost 2 bases, J lost 2 bases, and 21 bases lay in between. The CDR3 is made up of 19 amino acids. Germline V lookup: CDR1 SEHNR, CDR2 FQNEAQ (reference sequence). The CDR3 bases are TGTGCCAGCAGCTTAACCGCTGTTTTGGCAGCGAAGACTAATGAAAAACTGTTTTTT. The encoded protein is CASSLTAVLAAKTNEKLFF.

This chain links TRBV5-1 with TRBJ2-7, with 7 bases matching TRBD1. V dropped 0 bases and J dropped 2; count of bases not matched to a gene: 2. This CDR3 has 14 residues. Germline CDR1 and CDR2: SGHRS and YFSETQ. CDR3 bases: TGCGCCAGCAGCTTGGACAGGGGACCCTACGAGCAGTACTTC. Encoded protein: CASSLDRGPYEQYF.

The V gene is TRBV2, the J gene TRBJ1-5; 8 nucleotides agree with TRBD1. The CDR3 sequence is 14 residues long. Germline V gene lookup returns CDR1 SNHLY and CDR2 FYNNEI. J lost 8 bases, V lost 6 bases, and 9 bases had no gene match. The CDR3 DNA reads TGTGCCAGCAGCGGAGACAGGGGTAGCGAGCCCCAGCATTTT. It is translated as CASSGDRGSEPQHF.

The chain carries TRBV12-5 and TRBJ2-1, with D unresolved. Germline assignment: CDR1 LGHNT and CDR2 FRNRAP. Between the trimmed V and J ends, which lost 1 base and 0 bases, there was a span of 10 bases. This CDR3 is 16 amino acids long. The CDR3 sequence is CASGLGSVLSYNEQFF. CDR3 nucleotides: TGTGCTAGTGGTTTGGGTTCTGTCCTCTCCTACAATGAGCAGTTCTTC.

This chain links TRBV6-5 with TRBJ1-4, with TRBD1 identical over 9 bases. Germline CDR1 and CDR2: MNHEY and SVGAGI. V shed 7 bases, J shed 7 bases, and the junction held 7 bases outside the gene matches. The CDR3 runs 14 residues. CDR3 sequence (DNA): TGTGCCAGCATTATGGACAGGGGACGTGAAAAACTGTTTTTT. Translated, it gives CASIMDRGREKLFF.